A selection of T cell receptor beta chains follows, all from one sample in a study of CXCR3-negative and CXCR3-positive naive CD8 T cells. TCRdb re-called the 5' RACE reads and shows each CDR3 protein once, DNA omitted. The clone table shows over 70,000 distinct CDR3 sequences, with the ten largest holding 0.53%. The sequenced sample was naive CXCR3+ CD8+ T cells from blood. Receptors originate from a human donor in good health. Some clones in this sample may be carry-over from other donors' samples. Both conserved end residues are part of each CDR3. The order of the fields is J gene, V gene, CDR3 protein.

TRBJ2-7,TRBV2,CASSEIKSSYEQYF
TRBJ2-1,TRBV2,CATSGQVYNEQFF
TRBJ2-2,TRBV7-6,CASSKQVLEPTNTGELFF
TRBJ1-6,TRBV24-1,CATWQGNSPLHF
TRBJ1-4,TRBV27,CASRLSGINEKLFF
TRBJ2-1,TRBV4-1,CASSQETATYNEQFF
TRBJ2-7,TRBV12-3/TRBV12-4,CASSSPEGYEQYF
TRBJ1-1,TRBV7-2,CASSPKTGVLGLNTEAFF
TRBJ2-3,TRBV29-1,CSVEVHWEADTQYF
TRBJ2-7,TRBV21-1,CASSKAVILTDISYEQYF
TRBJ2-1,TRBV28,CASNRDPINNEQFF
TRBJ2-3,TRBV2,CASSEMTGTDTQYF
TRBJ1-5,TRBV27,CASSWGQSNQPQHF
TRBJ2-3,TRBV12-3/TRBV12-4,CASRGDGEGVADTQYF
TRBJ2-5,TRBV15,CATSRDRSGREETQYF
TRBJ2-3,TRBV7-9,CASEGNDTQYF
TRBJ1-4,TRBV28,CASKTRQGANEKLFF
TRBJ2-3,TRBV28,CASRAPHSPHITDTQYF
TRBJ2-7,TRBV12-3/TRBV12-4,CASSRYTSGSEQYF
TRBJ2-1,TRBV2,CASSEGGEYNEQLF
TRBJ2-7,TRBV13,CASSLGLSEQYF
TRBJ1-1,TRBV6-5,CASSYDRGPTEAFF
TRBJ2-7,TRBV2,CPIFTGGQRQYEQYF
TRBJ2-7,TRBV29-1,CSVEDTSYEQYF
TRBJ2-2,TRBV9,CASSGAGANTGELFF
TRBJ1-1,TRBV5-1,CASSLEGRTEAFF
TRBJ2-5,TRBV6-6,CASTYTQGRNPQETQYF
TRBJ1-1,TRBV12-3/TRBV12-4,CASRGPTANTEAFF
TRBJ2-2,TRBV7-3,CASSLSPKGANTGELFF
TRBJ2-7,TRBV11-1,CASSSPHPGPVPYEQYF
TRBJ2-7,TRBV29-1,CSVEAAAYEQYF
TRBJ1-2,TRBV25-1,CASSADNYGYTF
TRBJ2-7,TRBV12-3/TRBV12-4,CASSSLREQYF
TRBJ2-7,TRBV6-5,CASSYLGTGYEQYF
TRBJ1-2,TRBV13,CASSGGQLYTF
TRBJ2-1,TRBV5-1,CASSPPRVSYNEQFF
TRBJ2-6,TRBV12-3/TRBV12-4,CASSLVPSRNGMTF
TRBJ1-2,TRBV29-1,CSVEGEDGYYGYTF
TRBJ2-1,TRBV3-1,CASSQVFTHSYNEQFF
TRBJ1-1,TRBV7-9,CASSLGEGINTEAFF
TRBJ2-5,TRBV15,CATSRASSLAGGIDQYF
TRBJ1-2,TRBV6-2/TRBV6-3,CASRVDGEGHYGYTF
TRBJ2-1,TRBV7-8,CASRGLAGMQFF
TRBJ2-4,TRBV4-3,CASSQDWGENIQYF
TRBJ2-1,TRBV29-1,CSVEGWGLGGEQFF
TRBJ2-1,TRBV4-3,CASSQDLAGGQDEQFF
TRBJ2-1,TRBV20-1,CSARDRDTSTYNEQFF